Presented here are 27 T cell receptor beta chains from one specimen sequenced in a study of blood T cell repertoires in COVID-19. Here immunoSEQ multiplex PCR was the method, and the copy in TCRdb shows in-frame clones only, minus some. The sample includes 87,000 or so clones, roughly 87% of them seen just once. The sequenced material came from peripheral blood. The receptors stem from a woman of 80 years or more with acute or convalescent COVID-19.

The chain is built from TRBV4-3 and TRBJ2-5; the D is unclear. V was clipped by 1 base and J by 1 base, with 4 bases between them. The CDR3 extends over 13 amino acids. The germline V gene has CDR1 LGHNA and CDR2 YSLEER. CDR3 in DNA: TGCGCCAGCAGCCAAGGACTCCAAGAGACCCAGTACTTC. This sequence encodes CASSQGLQETQYF.

This rearrangement joins TRBV18 to TRBJ1-1; possible D gene TRBD1, 5 bases. This CDR3 spans 16 amino acids. V was shortened by 0 bases and J by 0 bases, with 11 bases between the two germline ends. CDR1 is KGHSH, CDR2 LQKENI, per germline. CDR3 amino acids: CASSPPVTAVNTEAFF. The DNA of the CDR3 is TGTGCCAGCTCACCACCAGTGACAGCTGTGAACACTGAAGCTTTCTTT. Full variable domain (remainder filled in from reference TRBV18 and TRBJ1-1): NAGVMQNPRHLVRRRGQEARLRCSPMKGHSHVYWYRQLPEEGLKFMVYLQKENIIDESGMPKERFSAEFPKEGPSILRIQQVVRGDSAAYFCASSPPVTAVNTEAFFGQGTRLTVV.

This clone has only a few counts. This chain uses TRBV15 with TRBJ1-1; no clear D gene. Germline values: CDR1 LNHNV, CDR2 YYDKDF (reference sequence). The CDR3 has 17 residues. Trimming left V 0 bases short and J 2 bases short, with 16 bases between. The CDR3 region is CATSRDLPGLINTEAFF. CDR3 sequence (DNA): TGTGCCACCAGCAGAGATCTTCCCGGTTTGATTAACACTGAAGCTTTCTTT.

The chain employs TRBV9 and TRBJ1-1; weak D call: TRBD1 (6 bases). The CDR3 has 15 residues. The V gene's germline CDR1 is SGDLS and CDR2 YYNGEE. The V gene lost 0 bases and the J gene lost 6 bases, with 15 bases spanning the gap. CDR3 in DNA: TGTGCCAGCAGCGTAGATGGGGGCAAAGGGTCTGAAGCTTTCTTT. Protein: CASSVDGGKGSEAFF.

The J gene is TRBJ2-7, the V gene TRBV28; TRBD2 agrees at 9 bases. CDR3 size: 17 residues. V gave up 5 bases and J gave up 2 bases; unmatched junction bases: 13. CDR1 is MDHEN and CDR2 is SYDVKM in the germline V gene. The CDR3 DNA is TGTGCCAGCAGTCCTCGGGGTAGCGGGAGTGTGGCCTACGAGCAGTACTTC. Translating gives CASSPRGSGSVAYEQYF.

V is TRBV7-3 and J is TRBJ2-1, with D possibly matching TRBD2 (6 bases). The V end lost 5 bases, the J end lost 5 bases, and 16 bases lay between the germline ends. The germline gives CDR1 SGHTA, CDR2 FQGTGA. CDR3 length equals 15 residues. CDR3 sequence: CASSPLALGNNEQFF. CDR3 coding DNA: TGTGCCAGCAGCCCTCTAGCGCTCGGGAACAATGAGCAGTTCTTC.

J is TRBJ2-7 and V is TRBV20-1, with no clear D. V was trimmed by 5 bases and J by 5 bases, leaving 7 bases between them. Per the germline V gene, CDR1 is DFQATT and CDR2 is SNEGSKA (reference sequence). The CDR3 has 10 residues. CDR3 region: CSARRDEQYF. CDR3 DNA sequence: TGCAGTGCTCGCCGGGACGAGCAGTACTTC.

The CDR3 sequence is CASSERLQPQHF. The CDR3 DNA reads as TGTGCCAGCAGTGAACGGTTGCAGCCCCAGCATTTT. This chain joins TRBV6-1 and TRBJ1-5; no definite D call. The CDR3 is 12 residues long. Trimming stripped 2 bases from V and 7 bases from J, with 6 bases between. CDR1 and CDR2 (germline): MNHNS, SASEGT.

The chain is built from TRBV2 and TRBJ2-6, with a tentative D call TRBD1 (6 bases). This CDR3 is built from 16 residues. Germline CDR1 SNHLY, CDR2 FYNNEI. The ends were cut back, 6 bases at V and 0 bases at J, with 12 bases in the middle. CDR3 amino acids: CASSYGQRSGANVLTF. For the CDR3, the DNA is TGTGCCAGCAGCTATGGACAGCGCTCTGGGGCCAACGTCCTGACTTTC.

This chain joins TRBV2 and TRBJ1-2, with TRBD1 matching 9 bases. The length of the CDR3 is 12 residues. Per germline, CDR1 SNHLY and CDR2 FYNNEI. After removal of 11 bases from V and 2 bases from J, the junction contained 3 bases not matched to a gene. CDR3 region: CAGDRENYGYTF. The CDR3 DNA follows: TGTGCCGGGGACAGGGAAAACTATGGCTACACCTTC.

This clone was counted once. The chain combines TRBV6-2 or TRBV6-3 with TRBJ1-6; D gene unclear. Germline values: CDR1 MNHEY, CDR2 SVGEGT. The CDR3 totals 15 residues. Deletions cut 5 bases from V and 5 bases from J, with 13 bases between. The CDR3 sequence is CASSPAQADNSPLHF. DNA for the CDR3: TGTGCCAGCAGTCCGGCGCAGGCCGATAATTCACCCCTCCACTTT.

V and J are TRBV19 and TRBJ1-2; 9 positions match TRBD1. J was trimmed by 5 bases and V by 6 bases; bases with no gene match: 7. This CDR3 has 14 residues. CDR1 LNHDA and CDR2 SQIVND come from the germline V gene (reference sequence). The CDR3 bases are TGTGCCAGTAGCGCCGGGACAGGGATTTATGGCTACACCTTC. Its translation is CASSAGTGIYGYTF.

This sequence joins TRBV4-2 and TRBJ2-2, with 7 bases identical to TRBD2. The CDR3 runs to 16 residues. Losses at the gene ends were 0 bases for V and 1 base for J; bases not matched to a gene: 2. The germline V gene encodes CDR1 LGHNA and CDR2 YNFKEQ. CDR3 amino acids: CASSQETSLNTGELFF. The CDR3 nucleotides read TGTGCCAGCAGCCAAGAGACTAGCCTGAACACCGGGGAGCTGTTTTTT.

The rearrangement joins TRBV7-2 to TRBJ1-2; 10 bases map to TRBD1. V dropped 5 bases and J dropped 1; count of bases not matched to a gene: 13. The CDR3 consists of 18 residues. Germline CDR1 SGHTA, CDR2 FQGNSA. The chain's CDR3 is CASSPTPGQGRHNYGYTF. The CDR3 coding sequence is TGTGCCAGCAGCCCGACTCCGGGACAGGGGCGCCATAACTATGGCTACACCTTC.

The chain employs TRBV5-8 and TRBJ1-2; D unresolved. Between the trimmed V and J ends, which lost 0 bases and 2 bases, there was a span of 5 bases. The germline gives CDR1 SGHTS, CDR2 YDEGEE. The CDR3 spans 13 residues. The CDR3 reads CASSLDRNYGYTF. Here the CDR3 DNA reads TGTGCCAGCAGCTTGGACAGAAACTATGGCTACACCTTC.

This rearrangement joins TRBV29-1 to TRBJ2-2; TRBD2 matches 16 bases. CDR1 is SQVTM and CDR2 is ANQGSEA in the germline V gene. V shed 7 bases, J shed 6 bases, and the junction held 2 bases outside the gene matches. This CDR3 region has 14 residues. CDR3 region: CSAGTSGGAGELFF. The CDR3 nucleotides read TGCAGCGCCGGGACTAGCGGGGGGGCCGGGGAGCTGTTTTTT.

The chain links TRBV7-2 to TRBJ2-1; weak D call: TRBD1 (5 bases). The germline CDR1 and CDR2 sequences are SGHTA and FQGNSA. The CDR3 loop spans 12 amino acids. Between the trimmed V and J ends, which lost 6 bases and 15 bases, there was a span of 18 bases. CDR3 in DNA: TGTGCCAGCAGTTCTAGGGGTGGTTATTTGTTCTTC. Protein sequence: CASSSRGGYLFF.

This clone was picked up one time. The rearrangement links TRBV6-4 to TRBJ2-2; TRBD2 might be the D (5 bases). The CDR3 totals 16 residues. V lost 3 bases, J lost 4 bases, and 15 bases lay in between. The germline V gene has CDR1 MRHNA and CDR2 SNTAGT. The CDR3 DNA reads as TGTGCCAGCAGTGAGGGGAGCGGCATATTCACCGGGGAGCTGTTTTTT. As protein: CASSEGSGIFTGELFF.

The gene calls are TRBV7-8 and TRBJ1-2; D gene unclear. The germline gives CDR1 SGHVS, CDR2 FQNEAQ. The CDR3 covers 14 residues. The germline V and J ends were trimmed by 5 bases and 2 bases, with 12 bases remaining between them. The CDR3, as DNA: TGTGCCAGCAGCCCCCGACTGGAGAACTATGGCTACACCTTC. Protein product: CASSPRLENYGYTF.

This clone came up once. This rearrangement joins TRBV30 to TRBJ1-4; D is unresolved. This CDR3 contains 12 residues. The V gene's germline CDR1 is GTSNPN and CDR2 SVGIG (reference sequence). Trimming took 4 bases from V and 10 from J, leaving 13 bases between them. This CDR3 reads CAWTQLRSKLFF. The CDR3 bases are TGTGCCTGGACCCAACTCCGATCAAAACTGTTTTTT.

V usage is TRBV4-3 and J usage is TRBJ1-2, with D unclear. CDR3 length: 14 residues. Trimming cost V 0 bases and J 6 bases, with 11 bases left between them. CDR1 LGHNA and CDR2 YSLEER come from the germline V gene. The CDR3 sequence: CASSQDPQSNGYTF. CDR3 in DNA: TGCGCCAGCAGCCAAGATCCACAGTCCAATGGCTACACCTTC.

The CDR3 is CASSPTTRTGNQPQHF. CDR3 coding DNA: TGTGCCAGCAGCCCGACAACCCGGACAGGTAATCAGCCCCAGCATTTT. The chain combines TRBV5-6 with TRBJ1-5; 7 bases fit TRBD1. CDR3 length: 16 amino acids. Germline trimming cut 4 bases from V and 4 bases from J; bases unmatched to any gene: 11. The V gene's germline CDR1 is SGHDT and CDR2 YYEEEE.

This clone showed up just once. This chain connects TRBV19 to TRBJ2-3; possible D gene TRBD2, 7 bases. V was shortened by 4 bases and J by 1 base, with 12 bases between the two germline ends. Per germline, CDR1 LNHDA and CDR2 SQIVND (reference sequence). The CDR3 extends over 15 amino acids. As DNA, the CDR3 is TGTGCCAGTAGTAGCGGGGGCCCTCGCACAGATACGCAGTATTTT. Translating it yields CASSSGGPRTDTQYF.

The chain joins TRBV12-3 or TRBV12-4 to TRBJ1-2, with no clear D. The CDR3 runs to 12 residues. Trimming pared 5 bases from V and 4 bases from J, leaving 8 bases between. The CDR3 is CASSLEGYGYTF. CDR3 nucleotides: TGTGCCAGCAGTCTTGAGGGCTATGGCTACACCTTC.

This rearrangement joins TRBV4-3 to TRBJ2-7; 10 bases agree with TRBD2. Trimming took 3 bases from V and 0 from J; bases not matched to a gene: 2. The germline V gene has CDR1 LGHNA and CDR2 YSLEER. This CDR3 region has 15 residues. In DNA, the CDR3 is TGCGCCAGCAGCCAGAGCGGGGGGGGCTCCTACGAGCAGTACTTC. The encoded protein is CASSQSGGGSYEQYF.

The chain joins TRBV15 to TRBJ2-2; no definite D call. Germline V gene lookup returns CDR1 LNHNV and CDR2 YYDKDF (reference sequence). The CDR3 consists of 13 residues. Trimming removed 6 bases at V and 3 bases at J, with 8 bases between. The CDR3 DNA sequence: TGTGCCACCAGGTCTACTTACACCGGGGAGCTGTTTTTT. This translates into CATRSTYTGELFF.

The V gene is TRBV7-3, the J gene TRBJ2-1; 7 bases fit TRBD2. This CDR3 spans 15 amino acids. The trim removed 5 bases at V and 7 bases at J, leaving 11 bases unmatched. Germline-derived CDR1 and CDR2 are SGHTA and FQGTGA. The CDR3 DNA sequence: TGTGCCAGCAGCCCCGTGACTAGCCCCAGGAATGAGCAGTTCTTC. This encodes CASSPVTSPRNEQFF.